The present entry profiles one T cell receptor (beta chain) with its context. This entry is derived from a study of blood T cell repertoires in COVID-19. About the study: COVID-19 samples, acute and convalescent, were from the United States, Italy and Spain. Sources were T cells, B-cell-depleted T cells, or PBMCs; the material itself was cDNA or gDNA.

As handled by the study authors: Reference gene primer amplification gave estimated nucleated cell counts. Sequencing used immunoSEQ multiplex PCR; TCRdb keeps in-frame clones, though not all of them. V, J and clone size were drawn from that table, and D and trimming were deduced from the DNA. The sample records about 200,000 clones, approximately 84% being singletons. The sequencing sample was made of peripheral blood. This TCR was sampled from an elderly man with acute or convalescent COVID-19.

CDR3 nucleotides: TGTGCCAGCGGGGGACTAGCGGGGAATACCGGGGAGCTGTTTTTT. It specifies CASGGLAGNTGELFF. The chain carries TRBV25-1 and TRBJ2-2; 13 nucleotides align to TRBD2. The V gene end was trimmed by 8 bases and the J gene end by 5 bases; junction bases not matched to a gene: 5. There are 15 residues in the CDR3. CDR1 is MGHDK, CDR2 SYGVNS, per germline.